The T cell receptor beta chain described here comes from a study of technical replicates of blood from a handful of donors. This clone was observed a few times. The CDR3 has 16 residues. The germline V gene has CDR1 WSHSY and CDR2 SAAADI. Deletions cut 6 bases from V and 2 bases from J, with 16 bases between. Libraries were prepared by immunoSEQ multiplex PCR; TCRdb keeps only in-frame clonotypes and omits some of them. The table includes about 53,000 clones, around 84% detected once. The clonotype comes from a human donor in good health. Some clones in this sample may be carry-over from other donors' samples. Material: PBMCs. The rearrangement uses TRBV10-2 and TRBJ2-2, with TRBD2 as a possible D gene (5 bases). The CDR3 region is CASRPAETRNTGELFF. The CDR3 DNA reads TGCGCCAGCAGACCCGCGGAAACTAGAAACACCGGGGAGCTGTTTTTT.